Sequencing of this TCR beta chain was carried out in a study of T cell changes during pregnancy in multiple sclerosis (dated by TCRdb to between 2018 and 2021). Concerning the study at large: In women with multiple sclerosis, the researchers looked at how the T cell repertoire shifted as pregnancy progressed.

Taken from the germline V gene (reference sequence), the CDR1 and CDR2 loops are LNHNV and YYDKDF. At the junction V is shortened by 1 base and J by 3 bases; bases outside the gene matches: 9. The CDR3, from cysteine to phenylalanine, totals 16 residues. The CDR3 DNA has 48 bases and is translated from base 1. Notes on this clone: The target of this receptor is not known. Per-nucleotide qualities are absent, and no much larger clonotype sits a single base away.

The library was prepared using the immunoSEQ multiplex PCR assay. TCRdb took this table from immuneACCESS and kept in-frame rearrangements with V and J called. Such tables lack part of the clones; where checked against another copy, unresolved V genes explain under half of the gap, and the rest is unexplained. Counted in this sample were some 74,000 clones; 80% to 95% of them appeared once. 3% to 4.5% of the sample belongs to the ten largest clones. This TCR derives from a female donor in good health, enrolled as a control in a pregnancy study. Sequences were derived from peripheral blood, sampled after pregnancy. The chain is encoded by TRBV15 joined to TRBJ2-7; 7 bases in the junction line up with TRBD1. The CDR3 protein sequence reads: CATSRAGPTGIYEQYF. The nucleotides are TGTGCCACCAGCAGAGCCGGACCGACAGGGATCTACGAGCAGTACTTC. The reference TRBV15 and TRBJ2-7 proteins fill in what lies around the CDR3, so the full variable domain reads DAMVIQNPRYQVTQFGKPVTLSCSQTLNHNVMYWYQQKSSQAPKLLFHYYDKDFNNEADTPDNFQSRRPNTSFCFLDIRSPGLGDTAMYLCATSRAGPTGIYEQYFGPGTRLTVT.